This T cell receptor beta chain was profiled in a study of Graves' ophthalmopathy and Graves' hyperthyroidism. RNA transcripts yielded amplified TCR beta CDR3 regions. The library came from an HTBI-primed first-round RT-PCR and a second-round multiplex PCR. TCRdb reprocessed the multiplex PCR reads via MiXCR and lists one record per CDR3 protein. The top ten clones hold about 45% of a sample with 240,000 or so distinct CDR3 sequences, 45% to 55% of them seen once. The diagnostic workup employed clinical symptoms, serum thyroxine, TRAb, thyroid ultrasound and orbital computed tomography. Germline trimming cut 4 bases from V and 9 bases from J; bases unmatched to any gene: 8. This CDR3 comprises 14 residues. Germline V gives CDR1 DFQATT, CDR2 SNEGSKA (reference sequence).

The chain recombines TRBV20-1 with TRBJ1-6, with 8 bases aligning to TRBD1. The receptor was isolated from an adult man with Graves' ophthalmopathy. Specimen: peripheral blood. DNA of the CDR3: TGCAGTGCTACCTGGACAGGGAGAATTTCACCCCTCCACTTT. It specifies CSATWTGRISPLHF.